This is a list of T cell receptor beta chains from one sample in a study of shared clonotypes between healthy human individuals. Profiling relied on immunoSEQ multiplex PCR, and the TCRdb table lists in-frame clones only, not all of them. The top ten clones hold roughly 0.42% of a sample with about 1.5 million clones, 95% to 99% of them seen once. The sample taken for sequencing was naive CD4+ T cells sorted from blood. Every receptor here comes from a man aged 25 to 45 in good health. Both conserved end residues are part of each CDR3. The D gene is left open where the match is weak. Size is stated for part of the rows, as once, few or many counts, or as a class when the clone is expanded.

abundance: -; d_gene: -; j_gene: TRBJ2-1; v_gene: TRBV5-4; CDR3aa: CASSGQVSYNEQFF; CDR3nt: TGTGCCAGCAGCGGGCAGGTCTCCTACAATGAGCAGTTCTTC
abundance: -; d_gene: -; j_gene: TRBJ2-1; v_gene: TRBV6-5; CDR3aa: CASSYYRGSEQFF; CDR3nt: TGTGCCAGCAGTTACTATAGGGGGTCTGAGCAGTTCTTC
abundance: -; d_gene: -; j_gene: TRBJ1-1; v_gene: TRBV10-2; CDR3aa: CASSVWGNTEAFF; CDR3nt: TGCGCCAGCAGTGTATGGGGGAACACTGAAGCTTTCTTT
abundance: -; d_gene: TRBD1; j_gene: TRBJ1-2; v_gene: TRBV6-5; CDR3aa: CASSYYRTGGYGYTF; CDR3nt: TGTGCCAGCAGTTATTACCGGACAGGAGGCTATGGCTACACCTTC
abundance: -; d_gene: -; j_gene: TRBJ2-7; v_gene: TRBV18; CDR3aa: CASSPIRDNYEQYF; CDR3nt: TGTGCCAGCTCACCAATCCGGGACAACTACGAGCAGTACTTC
abundance: -; d_gene: -; j_gene: TRBJ2-1; v_gene: TRBV10-3; CDR3aa: CAISSWVAPSSYNEQFF; CDR3nt: TGTGCCATCAGTTCCTGGGTAGCGCCTAGCTCCTACAATGAGCAGTTCTTC
abundance: -; d_gene: -; j_gene: TRBJ2-3; v_gene: TRBV5-1; CDR3aa: CASSLAGVSDTQYF; CDR3nt: TGCGCCAGCAGCTTGGCGGGAGTGTCAGATACGCAGTATTTT
abundance: -; d_gene: -; j_gene: TRBJ2-7; v_gene: TRBV9; CDR3aa: CASSVADDYEQYF; CDR3nt: TGTGCCAGCAGCGTAGCTGACGACTACGAGCAGTACTTC
abundance: -; d_gene: TRBD1; j_gene: TRBJ2-1; v_gene: TRBV7-9; CDR3aa: CAITGGLAVGEQFF; CDR3nt: TGTGCCATTACAGGGGGTTTAGCGGTCGGTGAGCAGTTCTTC
abundance: -; d_gene: -; j_gene: TRBJ2-7; v_gene: TRBV5-4; CDR3aa: CASSFQGRYEQYF; CDR3nt: TGTGCCAGCAGCTTTCAAGGGAGGTACGAGCAGTACTTC
abundance: once; d_gene: TRBD2; j_gene: TRBJ2-2; v_gene: TRBV19; CDR3aa: CASKGLAGGNTGELFF; CDR3nt: TGTGCCAGCAAGGGACTAGCGGGAGGAAACACCGGGGAGCTGTTTTTT
abundance: -; d_gene: TRBD1; j_gene: TRBJ1-1; v_gene: TRBV5-4; CDR3aa: CASSSYRGQGTEAFF; CDR3nt: TGTGCCAGCAGCTCTTACAGGGGGCAAGGCACTGAAGCTTTCTTT
abundance: -; d_gene: -; j_gene: TRBJ2-7; v_gene: TRBV27; CDR3aa: CASSPAPGRYEQYF; CDR3nt: TGTGCCAGCTCCCCCGCCCCGGGTCGCTACGAGCAGTACTTC
abundance: once; d_gene: TRBD1; j_gene: TRBJ1-2; v_gene: TRBV2; CDR3aa: CASRPTGARGYTF; CDR3nt: TGTGCCAGCAGACCTACAGGGGCGAGAGGCTACACCTTC
abundance: -; d_gene: -; j_gene: TRBJ2-7; v_gene: TRBV18; CDR3aa: CASSPTGISSYEQYF; CDR3nt: TGTGCCAGCTCACCCACAGGGATCAGCTCCTACGAGCAGTACTTC
abundance: -; d_gene: TRBD1; j_gene: TRBJ2-7; v_gene: TRBV5-4; CDR3aa: CASSLLGQVTYEQYF; CDR3nt: TGTGCCAGCAGCTTGTTGGGACAGGTTACCTACGAGCAGTACTTC
abundance: -; d_gene: -; j_gene: TRBJ2-7; v_gene: TRBV6-5; CDR3aa: CASSLRGISSYEQYF; CDR3nt: TGTGCCAGCAGCCTGAGGGGCATTAGCTCCTACGAGCAGTACTTC
abundance: -; d_gene: -; j_gene: TRBJ2-7; v_gene: TRBV5-6; CDR3aa: CASSLKGEYEQYF; CDR3nt: TGTGCCAGCAGCTTAAAGGGGGAATACGAGCAGTATTTC
abundance: -; d_gene: -; j_gene: TRBJ2-7; v_gene: TRBV5-1; CDR3aa: CASSPGGGTYEQYF; CDR3nt: TGCGCCAGCAGCCCAGGGGGAGGGACCTACGAGCAGTACTTC
abundance: once; d_gene: -; j_gene: TRBJ1-4; v_gene: TRBV30; CDR3aa: CAWSARYNEKLFF; CDR3nt: TGTGCCTGGAGTGCCAGATATAATGAAAAACTGTTTTTT
abundance: -; d_gene: TRBD2; j_gene: TRBJ2-5; v_gene: TRBV2; CDR3aa: CASSEPPTGLAGETQYF; CDR3nt: TGTGCCAGCAGTGAACCCCCGACGGGACTAGCGGGAGAGACCCAGTACTTC
abundance: -; d_gene: -; j_gene: TRBJ2-7; v_gene: TRBV5-4; CDR3aa: CASSSPGQTGDEQYF; CDR3nt: TGTGCCAGCAGCTCCCCGGGACAAACTGGGGACGAGCAGTACTTC
abundance: -; d_gene: -; j_gene: TRBJ2-5; v_gene: TRBV4-3; CDR3aa: CASSQDLRETQYF; CDR3nt: TGCGCCAGCAGCCAAGATTTGCGAGAGACCCAGTACTTC
abundance: -; d_gene: -; j_gene: TRBJ1-3; v_gene: TRBV7-6; CDR3aa: CASSLAGGKFSGNTIYF; CDR3nt: TGTGCCAGCAGCTTAGCGGGTGGCAAATTCTCTGGAAACACCATATATTTT
abundance: -; d_gene: -; j_gene: TRBJ2-7; v_gene: TRBV15; CDR3aa: CATSSSARKPYEQYF; CDR3nt: TGTGCCACCAGCAGTTCGGCAAGGAAACCCTACGAGCAGTACTTC
abundance: once; d_gene: TRBD2; j_gene: TRBJ2-7; v_gene: TRBV5-1; CDR3aa: CASSLEASGSYEQYF; CDR3nt: TGCGCCAGCAGCTTGGAGGCTAGCGGGTCCTACGAGCAGTACTTC
abundance: -; d_gene: TRBD2; j_gene: TRBJ2-1; v_gene: TRBV18; CDR3aa: CASSPASVLAGYNEQFF; CDR3nt: TGTGCCAGCTCACCCGCCTCAGTACTAGCGGGGTACAATGAGCAGTTCTTC
abundance: -; d_gene: -; j_gene: TRBJ1-5; v_gene: TRBV2; CDR3aa: CASSELSPREPQHF; CDR3nt: TGTGCCAGCAGTGAACTCAGTCCGAGGGAGCCCCAGCATTTT
abundance: -; d_gene: -; j_gene: TRBJ2-7; v_gene: TRBV29-1; CDR3aa: CSVMNPARAYEQYF; CDR3nt: TGCAGCGTCATGAACCCGGCCAGGGCTTACGAGCAGTACTTC
abundance: -; d_gene: -; j_gene: TRBJ2-7; v_gene: TRBV19; CDR3aa: CASKADTRYEQYF; CDR3nt: TGTGCCAGTAAGGCGGACACGAGGTACGAGCAGTACTTC
abundance: -; d_gene: TRBD2; j_gene: TRBJ2-3; v_gene: TRBV6-1; CDR3aa: CASSLAGLGTDTQYF; CDR3nt: TGTGCCAGCAGTTTAGCGGGACTTGGCACAGATACGCAGTATTTT
abundance: -; d_gene: -; j_gene: TRBJ1-3; v_gene: TRBV19; CDR3aa: CASSDDPVGIYF; CDR3nt: TGTGCCAGTAGTGACGACCCGGTGGGCATATATTTT
abundance: -; d_gene: -; j_gene: TRBJ1-5; v_gene: TRBV5-1; CDR3aa: CASSLGGAYSNQPQHF; CDR3nt: TGCGCCAGCAGCTTGGGGGGAGCGTATAGCAATCAGCCCCAGCATTTT
abundance: -; d_gene: -; j_gene: TRBJ2-2; v_gene: TRBV5-4; CDR3aa: CASSASGPTGELFF; CDR3nt: TGTGCCAGCAGCGCGTCGGGACCAACCGGGGAGCTGTTTTTT
abundance: -; d_gene: TRBD2; j_gene: TRBJ2-7; v_gene: TRBV29-1; CDR3aa: CSVAMAGETYEQYF; CDR3nt: TGCAGCGTTGCTATGGCGGGGGAGACCTACGAGCAGTACTTC
abundance: -; d_gene: -; j_gene: TRBJ2-6; v_gene: TRBV30; CDR3aa: CAWSGRANSGANVLTF; CDR3nt: TGTGCCTGGAGTGGCAGGGCGAACTCTGGGGCCAACGTCCTGACTTTC
abundance: -; d_gene: -; j_gene: TRBJ2-7; v_gene: TRBV13; CDR3aa: CASSLNRAYEQYF; CDR3nt: TGTGCCAGCAGCTTAAACAGGGCCTACGAGCAGTACTTC
abundance: -; d_gene: -; j_gene: TRBJ2-5; v_gene: TRBV29-1; CDR3aa: CSVRDGSQETQYF; CDR3nt: TGCAGCGTACGCGATGGGTCCCAAGAGACCCAGTACTTC
abundance: -; d_gene: -; j_gene: TRBJ2-7; v_gene: TRBV6-1; CDR3aa: CASSESHYEQYF; CDR3nt: TGTGCCAGCAGTGAATCCCACTACGAGCAGTACTTC
abundance: -; d_gene: -; j_gene: TRBJ2-1; v_gene: TRBV20-1; CDR3aa: CSARRANEQFF; CDR3nt: TGCAGTGCCCGTAGGGCTAATGAGCAGTTCTTC
abundance: -; d_gene: TRBD2; j_gene: TRBJ2-7; v_gene: TRBV30; CDR3aa: CAWSKREGRVRHEQYF; CDR3nt: TGTGCCTGGAGTAAGAGGGAGGGTAGGGTCCGCCACGAGCAGTACTTC
abundance: -; d_gene: -; j_gene: TRBJ2-4; v_gene: TRBV5-3; CDR3aa: CARSLASTEELAKNIQYF; CDR3nt: TGTGCCAGAAGCTTGGCGTCGACGGAGGAGCTAGCCAAAAACATTCAGTACTTC
abundance: -; d_gene: -; j_gene: TRBJ2-1; v_gene: TRBV5-4; CDR3aa: CASSLDGRGYNEQFF; CDR3nt: TGTGCCAGCAGCTTGGACGGCAGAGGGTACAATGAGCAGTTCTTC
abundance: -; d_gene: -; j_gene: TRBJ2-7; v_gene: TRBV5-1; CDR3aa: CASARGQGLSGSSYEQYF; CDR3nt: TGCGCCAGCGCACGGGGGCAGGGGTTAAGCGGCAGCTCCTACGAGCAGTACTTC
abundance: -; d_gene: -; j_gene: TRBJ2-7; v_gene: TRBV5-6; CDR3aa: CASSLLSESYEQYF; CDR3nt: TGTGCCAGCAGCTTGTTATCCGAGTCCTACGAGCAGTACTTC
abundance: -; d_gene: TRBD2; j_gene: TRBJ2-1; v_gene: TRBV7-6; CDR3aa: CASSLRGDEQFF; CDR3nt: TGTGCCAGCAGCCTACGGGGGGATGAGCAGTTCTTC
abundance: -; d_gene: -; j_gene: TRBJ1-2; v_gene: TRBV28; CDR3aa: CASSFMWGRDSYGYTF; CDR3nt: TGTGCCAGCAGTTTTATGTGGGGGCGCGACAGCTATGGCTACACCTTC
abundance: -; d_gene: TRBD2; j_gene: TRBJ2-3; v_gene: TRBV27; CDR3aa: CASYKGAGSPDTQYF; CDR3nt: TGTGCCAGCTACAAGGGAGCGGGAAGCCCAGATACGCAGTATTTT
abundance: -; d_gene: TRBD2; j_gene: TRBJ2-3; v_gene: TRBV9; CDR3aa: CASSTLAGDNTQYF; CDR3nt: TGTGCCAGCAGTACGCTAGCGGGAGACAATACGCAGTATTTT
abundance: -; d_gene: TRBD2; j_gene: TRBJ2-1; v_gene: TRBV7-9; CDR3aa: CASSPPSGYEQFF; CDR3nt: TGTGCCAGCAGCCCTCCTAGCGGGTACGAGCAGTTCTTC
abundance: -; d_gene: -; j_gene: TRBJ1-5; v_gene: TRBV28; CDR3aa: CASRSPMGGLGMPQHF; CDR3nt: TGTGCCAGCAGATCCCCAATGGGGGGGCTAGGGATGCCCCAGCATTTT
abundance: once; d_gene: -; j_gene: TRBJ2-5; v_gene: TRBV11-2; CDR3aa: CASSLGGRQTQYF; CDR3nt: TGTGCCAGCAGCTTAGGAGGGAGGCAGACCCAGTACTTC
abundance: -; d_gene: -; j_gene: TRBJ2-7; v_gene: TRBV5-6; CDR3aa: CASSLAVGWTYEQYF; CDR3nt: TGTGCCAGCAGCTTGGCGGTGGGGTGGACCTACGAGCAGTACTTC
abundance: once; d_gene: -; j_gene: TRBJ1-3; v_gene: TRBV30; CDR3aa: CAWSVGTPRVGNTIYF; CDR3nt: TGTGCCTGGAGTGTCGGGACTCCGAGGGTCGGAAACACCATATATTTT
abundance: -; d_gene: -; j_gene: TRBJ1-4; v_gene: TRBV29-1; CDR3aa: CSVGRGEKLFF; CDR3nt: TGCAGCGTTGGCAGGGGCGAAAAACTGTTTTTT